This T cell receptor (beta chain) was observed in a study of memory CD4+ T cells and cytomegalovirus serostatus. Single viable CD3+CD4+CD8-CD45RO+ cells were sorted as the memory CD4+ T cells. In the original workflow: After removing out-of-frame reads, 2.3 million or so distinct TCRbeta sequences remained. Assay: immunoSEQ multiplex PCR; the TCRdb copy retains only in-frame clones and omits some. The V and J calls and clone size were taken over from that table, and D and trimming were inferred from the DNA. The sample holds around 60,000 clones, around 77% seen once. Study results and caveats: CD4+ memory repertoires contained about 40% of the roughly 160 reported CMV TCRbeta sequences.

As concerns this clone: The antigen is unknown.

The V gene end was trimmed by 5 bases and the J gene end by 1 base; junction bases not matched to a gene: 4. CDR1 and CDR2 from the germline V gene are LNHDA and SQIVND (reference sequence). CDR3 size: 15 residues. Source material: memory CD4+ T cells from blood. The chain recombines TRBV19 with TRBJ1-5; 8 bases align to TRBD1. The receptor's source is an adult in good health and CMV-seronegative. The CDR3 spells CASSARTGSNQPQHF. The CDR3 DNA reads TGTGCCAGTAGTGCCCGGACAGGGAGCAATCAGCCCCAGCATTTT.